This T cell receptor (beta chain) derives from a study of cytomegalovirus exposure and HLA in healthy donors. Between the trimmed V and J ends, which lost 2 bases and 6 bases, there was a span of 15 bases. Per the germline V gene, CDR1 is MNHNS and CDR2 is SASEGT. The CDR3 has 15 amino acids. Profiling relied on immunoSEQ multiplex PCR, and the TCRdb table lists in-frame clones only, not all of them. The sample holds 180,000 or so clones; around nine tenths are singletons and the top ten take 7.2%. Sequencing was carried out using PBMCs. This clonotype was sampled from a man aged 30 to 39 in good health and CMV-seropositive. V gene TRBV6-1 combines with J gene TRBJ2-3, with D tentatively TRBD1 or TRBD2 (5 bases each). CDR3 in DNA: TGTGCCAGCAGTGAATCCAGGGCGGGCTCGGATACGCAGTATTTT. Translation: CASSESRAGSDTQYF.